This TCR beta chain came from a study of T cell therapy after organ transplantation. Whole-study results and caveats: Lower pretherapy CD8 clonality went with larger post-therapy fold change.

Per germline, CDR1 LGHNT and CDR2 FRNRAP. The CDR3 has 13 amino acids. J gave up 5 bases and V 3 bases, and 2 bases lay outside the gene matches. Notes on this clone: Antigen: not known.

Time point of the sample: 4-8 weeks after completion of therapy. Here immunoSEQ multiplex PCR was the method, and the copy in TCRdb shows in-frame clones only, minus some. The table shows just under 20,000 clones, with around 85% occurring only once. The chain combines TRBV12-5 with TRBJ2-7; 9 bases are shared with TRBD1. Sequencing used CD8+ T cells from blood, obtained after autologous CMV-specific T cell therapy. The clonotype was recovered from a human patient who had received a solid organ transplant and had CMV disease. Some T cells could come from the graft donor. CDR3 protein: CASGFNRGHEQYF. CDR3 DNA: TGTGCTAGTGGTTTTAACAGGGGGCACGAGCAGTACTTC.